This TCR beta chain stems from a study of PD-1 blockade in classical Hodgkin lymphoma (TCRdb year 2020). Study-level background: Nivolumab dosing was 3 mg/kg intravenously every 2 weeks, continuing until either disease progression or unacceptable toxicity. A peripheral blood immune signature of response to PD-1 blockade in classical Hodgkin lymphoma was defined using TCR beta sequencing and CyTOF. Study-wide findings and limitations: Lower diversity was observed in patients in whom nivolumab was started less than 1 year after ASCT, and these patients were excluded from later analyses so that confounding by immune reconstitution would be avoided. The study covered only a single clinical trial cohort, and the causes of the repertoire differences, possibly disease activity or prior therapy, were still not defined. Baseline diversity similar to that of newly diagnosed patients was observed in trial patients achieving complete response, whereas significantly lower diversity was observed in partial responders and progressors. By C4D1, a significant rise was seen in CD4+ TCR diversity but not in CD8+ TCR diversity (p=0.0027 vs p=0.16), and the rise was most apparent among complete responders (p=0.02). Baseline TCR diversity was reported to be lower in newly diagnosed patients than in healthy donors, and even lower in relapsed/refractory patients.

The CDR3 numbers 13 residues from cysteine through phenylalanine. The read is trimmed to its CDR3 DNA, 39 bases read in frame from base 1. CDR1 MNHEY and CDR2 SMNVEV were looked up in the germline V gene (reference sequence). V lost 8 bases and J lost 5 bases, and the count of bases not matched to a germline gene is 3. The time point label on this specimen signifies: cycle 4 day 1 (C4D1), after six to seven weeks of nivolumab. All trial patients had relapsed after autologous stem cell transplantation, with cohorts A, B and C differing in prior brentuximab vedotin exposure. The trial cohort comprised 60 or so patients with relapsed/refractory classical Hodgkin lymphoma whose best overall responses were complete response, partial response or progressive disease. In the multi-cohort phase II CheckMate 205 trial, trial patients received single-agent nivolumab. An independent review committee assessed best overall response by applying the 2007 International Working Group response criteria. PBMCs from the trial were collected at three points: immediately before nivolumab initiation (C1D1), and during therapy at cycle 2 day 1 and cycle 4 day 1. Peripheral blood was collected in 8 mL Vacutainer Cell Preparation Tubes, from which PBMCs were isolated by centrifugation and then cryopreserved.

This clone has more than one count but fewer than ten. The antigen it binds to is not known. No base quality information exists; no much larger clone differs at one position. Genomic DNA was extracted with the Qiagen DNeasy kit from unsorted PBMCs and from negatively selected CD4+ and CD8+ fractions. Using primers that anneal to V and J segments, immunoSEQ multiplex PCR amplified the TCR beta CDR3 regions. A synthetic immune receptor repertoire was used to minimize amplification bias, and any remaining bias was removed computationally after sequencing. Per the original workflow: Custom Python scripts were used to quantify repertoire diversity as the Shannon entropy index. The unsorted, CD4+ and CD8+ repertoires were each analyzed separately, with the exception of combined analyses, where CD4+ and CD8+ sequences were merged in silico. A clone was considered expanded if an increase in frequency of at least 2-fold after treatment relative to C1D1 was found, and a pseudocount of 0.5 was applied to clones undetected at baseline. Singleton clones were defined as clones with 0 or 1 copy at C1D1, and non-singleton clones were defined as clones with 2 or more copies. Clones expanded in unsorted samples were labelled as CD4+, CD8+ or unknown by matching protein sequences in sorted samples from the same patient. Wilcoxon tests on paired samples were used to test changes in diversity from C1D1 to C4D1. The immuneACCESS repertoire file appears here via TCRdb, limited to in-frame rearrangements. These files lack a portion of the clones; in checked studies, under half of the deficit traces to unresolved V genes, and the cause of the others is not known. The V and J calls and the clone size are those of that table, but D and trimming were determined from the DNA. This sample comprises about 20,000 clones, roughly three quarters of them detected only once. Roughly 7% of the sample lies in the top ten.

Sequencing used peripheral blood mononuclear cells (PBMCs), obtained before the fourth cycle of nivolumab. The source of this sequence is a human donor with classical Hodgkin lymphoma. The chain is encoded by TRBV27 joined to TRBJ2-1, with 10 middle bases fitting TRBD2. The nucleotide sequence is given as TGTGCCAGCCAAGCGGGGGGGAACAATGAGCAGTTCTTC. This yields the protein CASQAGGNNEQFF.